This T cell receptor (beta chain) was sequenced in a study of cytomegalovirus exposure and HLA in healthy donors. Study results and caveats: Investigators reported 164 TCR beta chains as tied to cytomegalovirus.

The PCR ran on 60 Vbeta and 13 Jbeta primers. The data were produced by immunoSEQ multiplex PCR, yet TCRdb's version contains in-frame clones alone and is incomplete. The data show roughly 140,000 clones, with about 80% seen just once and over 0.6% held by the top ten. The V and J ends lost 3 bases and 7 bases, in that order; junction bases with no gene match: 2. CDR1 and CDR2 (germline): SGHTA, FQGNSA. This CDR3 spans 14 amino acids. A remark on this clone: The antigen is undetermined.

Sequenced: PBMCs. The receptor was isolated from a male donor in good health and CMV-seronegative. The chain couples TRBV7-2 to TRBJ1-6; 8 bases are a match to TRBD1. CDR3 sequence reads: CASSFGQGNSPLHF. The CDR3 coding sequence is TGTGCCAGCAGCTTTGGACAGGGCAATTCACCCCTCCACTTT. Full variable domain (missing parts from reference TRBV7-2 and TRBJ1-6): GAGVSQSPSNKVTEKGKDVELRCDPISGHTALYWYRQSLGQGLEFLIYFQGNSAPDKSGLPSDRFSAERTGGSVSTLTIQRTQQEDSAVYLCASSFGQGNSPLHFGNGTRLTVT.